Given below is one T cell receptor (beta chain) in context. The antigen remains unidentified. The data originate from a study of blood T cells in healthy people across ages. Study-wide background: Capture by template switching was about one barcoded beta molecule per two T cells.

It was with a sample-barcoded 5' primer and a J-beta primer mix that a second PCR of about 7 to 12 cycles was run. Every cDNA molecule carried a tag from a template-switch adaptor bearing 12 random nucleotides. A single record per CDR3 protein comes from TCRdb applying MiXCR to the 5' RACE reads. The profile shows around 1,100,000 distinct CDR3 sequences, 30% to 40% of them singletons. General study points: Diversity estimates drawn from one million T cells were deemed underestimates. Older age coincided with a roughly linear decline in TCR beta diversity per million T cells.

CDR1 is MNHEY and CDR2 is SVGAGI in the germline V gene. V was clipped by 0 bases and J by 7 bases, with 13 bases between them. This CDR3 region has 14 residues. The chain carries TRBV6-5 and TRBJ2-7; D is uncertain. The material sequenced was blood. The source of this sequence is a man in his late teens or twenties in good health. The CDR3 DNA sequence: TGTGCCAGCAGTTACTCATTCTCCTACAATGAGCAGTACTTC. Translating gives CASSYSFSYNEQYF.